This record looks at one T cell receptor beta chain sequence and its context. No antigen is known for it. The V and J ends lost 5 bases and 0 bases respectively, with 5 bases between them. This CDR3 is 12 amino acids long. Germline CDR1 and CDR2: SEHNR and FQNEAQ (reference sequence). Produced via immunoSEQ multiplex PCR; TCRdb's table is partial and in-frame only. The sample gives around 21,000 clones, 70% to 90% of which show up once; about an eighth is in the top ten. The source of the sample is a study of T cells in localized non-small cell lung cancer. Whole-study results and caveats: Heterogeneity cannot be ruled out, as sequencing used one tumor region only. Adjacent uninvolved lung tissue had the highest T cell clonality, exceeding tumor. Blood T cell density predicted longer survival; adjacent-lung clonality, shorter. Median detection of top 100 tumor clones in adjacent lung was around 60 clones.

The TCR was taken from a male donor aged 60 or over with stage I lung adenocarcinoma. The chain uses TRBV7-9 and TRBJ2-7; no firm D call. Sequencing was performed on peripheral blood, taken before any cancer treatment. CDR3 in DNA: TGTGCCAGCAGCAGGGTCTCCTACGAGCAGTACTTC. Protein: CASSRVSYEQYF.